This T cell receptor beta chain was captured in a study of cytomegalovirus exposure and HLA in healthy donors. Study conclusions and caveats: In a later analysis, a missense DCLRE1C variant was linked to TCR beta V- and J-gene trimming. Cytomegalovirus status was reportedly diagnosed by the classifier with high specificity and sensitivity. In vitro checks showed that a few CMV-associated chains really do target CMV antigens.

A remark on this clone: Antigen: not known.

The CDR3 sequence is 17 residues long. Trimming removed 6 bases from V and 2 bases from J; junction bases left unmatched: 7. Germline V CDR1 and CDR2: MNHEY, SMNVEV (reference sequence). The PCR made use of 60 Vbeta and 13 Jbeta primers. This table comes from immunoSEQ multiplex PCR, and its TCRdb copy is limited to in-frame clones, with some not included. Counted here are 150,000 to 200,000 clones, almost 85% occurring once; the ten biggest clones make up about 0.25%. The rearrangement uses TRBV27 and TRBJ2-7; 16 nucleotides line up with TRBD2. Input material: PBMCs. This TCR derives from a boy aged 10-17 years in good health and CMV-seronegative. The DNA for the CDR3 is TGTGCCAGCAGCCCACCGGGACTAGCGGGGGGGCCCTACGAGCAGTACTTC. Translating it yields CASSPPGLAGGPYEQYF.